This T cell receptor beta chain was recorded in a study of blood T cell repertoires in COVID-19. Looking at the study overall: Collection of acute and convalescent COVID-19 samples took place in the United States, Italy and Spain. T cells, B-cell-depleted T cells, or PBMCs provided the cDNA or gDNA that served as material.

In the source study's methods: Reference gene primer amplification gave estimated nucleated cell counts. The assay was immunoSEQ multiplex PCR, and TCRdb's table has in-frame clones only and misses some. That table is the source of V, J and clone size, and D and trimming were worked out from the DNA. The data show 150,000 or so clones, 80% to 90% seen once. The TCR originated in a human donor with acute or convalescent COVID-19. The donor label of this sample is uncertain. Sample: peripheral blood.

The CDR3 nucleotides read TGTGCCAGCAGCCCCCGCCACATGACGGGGACCTACGAGCAGTACTTC. Residues: CASSPRHMTGTYEQYF. V and J are TRBV7-8 and TRBJ2-7; the D gene is possibly TRBD2 (5 bases). CDR1 SGHVS and CDR2 FQNEAQ come from the germline V gene. This CDR3 contains 16 residues. The V gene lost 5 bases and the J gene lost 2 bases, with 19 bases spanning the gap.